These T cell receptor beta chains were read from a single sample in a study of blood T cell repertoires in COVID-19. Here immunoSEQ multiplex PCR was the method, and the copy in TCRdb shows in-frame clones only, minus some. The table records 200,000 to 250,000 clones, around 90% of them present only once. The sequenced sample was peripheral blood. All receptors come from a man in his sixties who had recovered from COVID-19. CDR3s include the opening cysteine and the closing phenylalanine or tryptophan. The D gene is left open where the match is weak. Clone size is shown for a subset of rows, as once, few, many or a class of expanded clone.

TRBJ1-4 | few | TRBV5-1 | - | TGCGCCAGCAGCTTGGGAACACAAACTAATGAAAAACTGTTTTTT | CASSLGTQTNEKLFF
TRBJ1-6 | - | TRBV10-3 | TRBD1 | TGTGCCATCAGCGGGACAGGGAATAATTCACCCCTCCACTTT | CAISGTGNNSPLHF
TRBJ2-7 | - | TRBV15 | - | TGTGCCACCAGCAGAGATGTAGGACACTCCTACGAGCAGTACTTC | CATSRDVGHSYEQYF
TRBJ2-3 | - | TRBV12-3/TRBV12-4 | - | TGTGCCAGCAGTTTACAGGGACTGGGTACGCAGTATTTT | CASSLQGLGTQYF
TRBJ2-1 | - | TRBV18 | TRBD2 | TGTGCCAGCACGCCACCCCGACTCGCGAGCGGGGGAAGCTCCTACAATGAGCAGTTCTTC | CASTPPRLASGGSSYNEQFF
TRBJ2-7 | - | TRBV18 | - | TGTGCCAGCTCACCACGAGTCGACTACGAGCAGTACTTC | CASSPRVDYEQYF
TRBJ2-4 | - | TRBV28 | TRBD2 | TGTGCCAGCAGTCGCCGGACTAGCGGCAAAAACATTCAGTACTTC | CASSRRTSGKNIQYF
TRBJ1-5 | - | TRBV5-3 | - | TGTGCCAGAAGCTTACGGGGGGATAGCAATCAGCCCCAGCATTTT | CARSLRGDSNQPQHF
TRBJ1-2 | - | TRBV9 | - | TGTGCCAGCAGCTCTCATCTTCCGGGAGGCTCTTTTCTCTATGGCTACACCTTC | CASSSHLPGGSFLYGYTF
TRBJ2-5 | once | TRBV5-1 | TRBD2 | TGCGCCAGCAGCTTCAAAGCGGGGGGGCAAGAGACCCAGTACTTC | CASSFKAGGQETQYF
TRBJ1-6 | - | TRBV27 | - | TGTGCCAGCAGTTTATCCCCAGGGCAGAGCTCCTATAATTCACCCCTCCACTTT | CASSLSPGQSSYNSPLHF
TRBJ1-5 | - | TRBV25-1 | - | TGTGCCAGCAGTGAATCCGGGGGCAATCAGCCCCAGCATTTT | CASSESGGNQPQHF
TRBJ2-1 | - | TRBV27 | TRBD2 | TGTGCCAGCAAGGTGAGCGGGAGGGTCAATGAGCAGTTCTTC | CASKVSGRVNEQFF
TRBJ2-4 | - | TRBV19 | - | TGTGCCAGTAGTGGCCTGCAACGGGATCGGGACAAAAACATTCAGTACTTC | CASSGLQRDRDKNIQYF
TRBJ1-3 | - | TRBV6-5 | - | TGTGCCAGCAGTTACTCAGGAGGCCGCTCTGGAAACACCATATATTTT | CASSYSGGRSGNTIYF
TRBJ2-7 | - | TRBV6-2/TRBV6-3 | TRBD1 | TGTGCCAGCAGTTCCCTAAGGACAGGGGGCTACGAGCAGTACTTC | CASSSLRTGGYEQYF
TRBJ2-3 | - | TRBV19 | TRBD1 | TGTGCCAGTAGTATAGGGTCGACAGGGGGGGGCACAGATACGCAGTATTTT | CASSIGSTGGGTDTQYF
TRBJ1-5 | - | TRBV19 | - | TGTGCCAGCACGGGTGTAACGGGCAATCAGCCCCAGCATTTT | CASTGVTGNQPQHF
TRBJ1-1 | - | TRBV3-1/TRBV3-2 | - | TGTGCCAGCAGCCAAGGTCAGGGAAACACTGAAGCTTTCTTT | CASSQGQGNTEAFF
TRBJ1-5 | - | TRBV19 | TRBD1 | TGTGCCAGTAGAGGACAGGGCGTGGGCAATCAGCCCCAGCATTTT | CASRGQGVGNQPQHF
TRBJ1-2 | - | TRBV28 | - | TGTGCCAGCAGTTTAACGGGACAAGGCTACACCTTC | CASSLTGQGYTF
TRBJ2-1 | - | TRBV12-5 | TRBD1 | TGTGCTAGTGGTTTGTTCCGGGACAGGGCCAATGAGCAGTTCTTC | CASGLFRDRANEQFF